Each of the 20 T cell receptor beta chains below was sequenced from the same sample in a study of blood T cell repertoires in COVID-19. Repertoires were generated with immunoSEQ multiplex PCR, while TCRdb's copy carries only in-frame clones and drops some. The sample has some 110,000 clones, roughly nine tenths seen once. The material sequenced was peripheral blood. These receptors were obtained from a man between 65 and 85 years old who had recovered from COVID-19.

The genes are TRBV19 and TRBJ1-1; D is unresolved. CDR3 length: 12 amino acids. The V gene's germline CDR1 is LNHDA and CDR2 SQIVND (reference sequence). V was shortened by 0 bases and J by 11 bases, with 10 bases between the two germline ends. The CDR3: CASSIDLRSAFF. The CDR3 DNA follows: TGTGCCAGTAGTATAGATTTGCGTTCGGCTTTCTTT.

This sequence joins TRBV5-5 and TRBJ1-5; D uncertain. The germline CDR1 and CDR2 sequences are SGHKS and YYEKEE (reference sequence). Trimming removed 4 bases at V and 3 bases at J, with 8 bases between. The CDR3 is made up of 13 amino acids. For the CDR3, the DNA is TGTGCCAGCAGCGCGGGAGACAATCAGCCCCAGCATTTT. It codes for CASSAGDNQPQHF.

There are a few counts of this clone. The gene calls are TRBV6-6 and TRBJ2-7; 7 nucleotides align to TRBD1. Trimming at V came to 6 bases and at J to 4 bases, leaving 6 bases not matched to a gene. Germline V CDR1 and CDR2: MNHNY, SVGAGI (reference sequence). The CDR3 sequence is 13 residues long. CDR3 bases: TGTGCCAGCAGCCCCGGGACAGCTTACGAGCAGTACTTC. Protein: CASSPGTAYEQYF.

Only one count was recorded for this clone. The V and J genes are TRBV4-2 and TRBJ2-7; a weak D match, TRBD2 (6 bases). Between the trimmed V and J ends, which lost 1 base and 5 bases, there was a span of 15 bases. This CDR3 is built from 15 residues. Germline CDR1 and CDR2: LGHNA and YNFKEQ. This chain's CDR3 is CASSQAGDLEDEQYF. CDR3 nucleotide sequence: TGTGCCAGCAGCCAAGCGGGGGATTTGGAAGACGAGCAGTACTTC.

This sequence joins TRBV9 and TRBJ1-1; 7 positions match TRBD1. CDR1 and CDR2 (germline): SGDLS, YYNGEE. Trimming removed 4 bases from V and 1 base from J; junction bases left unmatched: 10. The CDR3 totals 16 residues. CDR3 residues: CASSPQGTQSNTEAFF. For the CDR3, the DNA is TGTGCCAGCAGCCCACAGGGGACACAATCGAACACTGAAGCTTTCTTT.

The CDR3 spells CASSMRVKTSGVQETQYF. The CDR3 nucleotides are TGTGCCAGTAGTATGAGAGTGAAGACTAGCGGGGTCCAAGAGACCCAGTACTTC. The genes are TRBV19 and TRBJ2-5, with 11 bases identical to TRBD2. V trimming: 3 bases; J trimming: 1 base; junction bases outside the gene matches: 10. The germline V gene encodes CDR1 LNHDA and CDR2 SQIVND (reference sequence). The CDR3 length is 18 residues.

This chain uses TRBV19 with TRBJ2-1; D perhaps matches TRBD1 (6 bases). The CDR3 runs to 15 residues. V dropped 7 bases and J dropped 1 base, with 14 bases sitting between them. CDR1 is LNHDA and CDR2 is SQIVND in the germline V gene (reference sequence). CDR3 loop: CASKTGTLSYNEQFF. CDR3 nucleotides: TGTGCCAGTAAGACCGGGACACTTTCCTACAATGAGCAGTTCTTC.

This clone is classed as medium-sized (0.01 to 0.1%). The rearrangement links TRBV18 to TRBJ1-2; D might be TRBD1 (6 bases). Germline V lookup: CDR1 KGHSH, CDR2 LQKENI. V lost 3 bases and J 8 bases, leaving 16 bases between the germline ends. The CDR3 is 14 residues long. CDR3 region: CASSPTNRVGGYTF. As DNA, the CDR3 is TGTGCCAGCTCACCCACGAACAGGGTAGGGGGCTACACCTTC.

The V call is TRBV4-2, the J call TRBJ2-3; no definite D call. V was shortened by 0 bases and J by 0 bases, with 13 bases between the two germline ends. This CDR3 spans 17 amino acids. Germline lookup yields CDR1 LGHNA and CDR2 YNFKEQ. The DNA of the CDR3 is TGTGCCAGCAGCCAAGACCTTACAGCCAGAAGCACAGATACGCAGTATTTT. Protein product: CASSQDLTARSTDTQYF.

The rearrangement uses TRBV7-8 and TRBJ2-3; 12 bases agree with TRBD2. V gave up 5 bases and J gave up 0 bases; unmatched junction bases: 3. Germline CDR1 is SGHVS and CDR2 is FQNEAQ. The CDR3 spans 16 residues. CDR3 loop: CASSRGLAGSTDTQYF. The CDR3 nucleotides read TGTGCCAGCAGCCGAGGACTAGCGGGGAGCACAGATACGCAGTATTTT. Variable domain in full (rest from reference TRBV7-8 and TRBJ2-3): GAGVSQSPRYKVAKRGQDVALRCDPISGHVSLFWYQQALGQGPEFLTYFQNEAQLDKSGLPSDRFFAERPEGSVSTLKIQRTQQEDSAVYLCASSRGLAGSTDTQYFGPGTRLTVL.

The rearrangement uses TRBV2 and TRBJ2-7; 15 bases line up with TRBD2. This CDR3 has 15 amino acids. The trim removed 5 bases at V and 7 bases at J, leaving 6 bases unmatched. Germline loops: CDR1 SNHLY, CDR2 FYNNEI. CDR3 bases: TGTGCCAGCAGTAGGGGACTAGCGGGAGGTCAGGAGCAGTACTTC. Protein sequence: CASSRGLAGGQEQYF. Combining the CDR3 with reference TRBV2 and TRBJ2-7 gives the whole variable domain EPEVTQTPSHQVTQMGQEVILRCVPISNHLYFYWYRQILGQKVEFLVSFYNNEISEKSEIFDDQFSVERPDGSNFTLKIRSTKLEDSAMYFCASSRGLAGGQEQYFGPGTRLTVT.

The chain uses TRBV10-1 and TRBJ2-1, with 7 positions matching TRBD2. CDR3 length: 15 amino acids. Per the germline V gene, CDR1 is WNHNN and CDR2 is SYGVQD (reference sequence). The V segment lost 8 bases and the J segment 6 bases; nucleotides outside the gene matches: 13. In DNA, the CDR3 is TGCGCCAGCCCTAGGCCCCGGGGGGACGGCAATGAGCAGTTCTTC. Translating gives CASPRPRGDGNEQFF.

V gene TRBV9 combines with J gene TRBJ1-5; unclear D gene. CDR1 is SGDLS and CDR2 is YYNGEE in the germline V gene. The CDR3 contains 15 residues. V lost 0 bases, J lost 5 bases, and 12 bases lay in between. CDR3 in amino acids: CASSVDDRRDQPQHF. The CDR3 DNA sequence: TGTGCCAGCAGCGTAGACGACCGGAGGGATCAGCCCCAGCATTTT.

The chain recombines TRBV6-5 with TRBJ1-3; 7 bases are a match to TRBD1. CDR3 length equals 15 residues. V dropped 6 bases and J dropped 2; count of bases not matched to a gene: 7. Germline values: CDR1 MNHEY, CDR2 SVGAGI. CDR3 nucleotide sequence: TGTGCCAGCAGCCAAAGGGGACAGACTGGAAACACCATATATTTT. Translating it yields CASSQRGQTGNTIYF.

The chain links TRBV3-1 (or the pseudogene TRBV3-2) to TRBJ1-2; the match to TRBD1 covers 9 bases. V lost 3 bases and J lost 4; bases outside the gene matches: 9. The V gene's germline CDR1 is LGHDT and CDR2 YNNKEL (reference sequence). The CDR3 totals 16 residues. The CDR3 sequence: CASSHTTRQGGYGYTF. The CDR3 region has the DNA TGTGCCAGCAGCCATACAACCCGACAGGGGGGCTATGGCTACACCTTC.

This clone was recorded only once. The chain is built from TRBV5-4 and TRBJ1-2; the match to TRBD1 covers 7 bases. V gave up 2 bases and J gave up 6 bases; unmatched junction bases: 7. The CDR3 contains 14 residues. Per germline, CDR1 SGHNT and CDR2 YYREEE (reference sequence). CDR3 coding DNA: TGTGCCAGCAGCTTAACGGGGCAGGGGGATGGCTACACCTTC. Translated: CASSLTGQGDGYTF.

This chain uses TRBV5-1 with TRBJ2-3; TRBD1 matches 7 bases. Looked up from germline, CDR1 is SGHRS and CDR2 is YFSETQ. The V segment lost 0 bases and the J segment 6 bases; nucleotides outside the gene matches: 7. The CDR3 is made up of 15 amino acids. The CDR3 region is CASSLGDRDVDTQYF. CDR3 sequence (DNA): TGCGCCAGCAGCTTGGGGGACAGAGATGTGGATACGCAGTATTTT.

The CDR3 DNA follows: TGTGCCAGCAGCGCACAGGGATACAATGAGCAGTTCTTC. Translating it yields CASSAQGYNEQFF. The chain links TRBV7-2 to TRBJ2-1; tentatively, D is TRBD1 (6 bases). The CDR3 runs 13 residues. Germline V gene lookup returns CDR1 SGHTA and CDR2 FQGNSA. V lost 5 bases and J 4 bases, leaving 9 bases between the germline ends.

The chain recombines TRBV3-1 (or the pseudogene TRBV3-2) with TRBJ2-2; TRBD2 matches at 7 bases. The junction had 11 bases not matched to a gene; V was cut back by 4 bases and J by 15 bases. Germline V gives CDR1 LGHDT, CDR2 YNNKEL (reference sequence). The CDR3 sequence is 13 residues long. The CDR3 sequence: CASSPTIGLVLFF. The DNA for the CDR3 is TGTGCCAGCAGCCCCACGATAGGACTAGTATTGTTTTTT.

The rearrangement joins TRBV6-2 or TRBV6-3 to TRBJ1-2; a weak D match, TRBD1 (5 bases). V dropped 5 bases and J dropped 5 bases, with 9 bases sitting between them. Per germline, CDR1 MNHEY and CDR2 SVGEGT. The CDR3 spans 12 residues. The CDR3: CASSPDSYGYTF. CDR3 DNA sequence: TGTGCCAGCAGTCCAGACAGTTATGGCTACACCTTC.